The next 10 T cell receptor beta chains were all read from a single sample in a study of cytomegalovirus exposure and HLA in healthy donors. PCR involved 60 Vbeta and 13 Jbeta primers. The table came from immunoSEQ multiplex PCR; TCRdb's copy has only in-frame clones and leaves some out. The table records 100,000 to 150,000 clones, approximately 80% of them present only once. The sequencing sample was made of PBMCs. The source is a woman in her forties in good health and CMV-seropositive.

This sequence joins TRBV11-2 and TRBJ2-1, with D maybe TRBD2 (6 bases). Trimming cost V 3 bases and J 5 bases, with 11 bases left between them. Per the germline V gene, CDR1 is SGHAT and CDR2 is FQNNGV. CDR3 length: 14 amino acids. The CDR3 DNA reads as TGTGCCAGCAGCTTGGGTAGCGGCAACAATGAGCAGTTCTTC. Translation gives CASSLGSGNNEQFF. The variable domain in full, completed from reference TRBV11-2 and TRBJ2-1, reads EAGVAQSPRYKIIEKRQSVAFWCNPISGHATLYWYQQILGQGPKLLIQFQNNGVVDDSQLPKDRFSAERLKGVDSTLKIQPAKLEDSAVYLCASSLGSGNNEQFFGPGTRLTVL.

About this clone: A junction end diverges from the germline sequence, so it may reflect a read error. This sample includes further DNA sequences coding for the same CDR3. This chain joins TRBV29-1 and TRBJ2-1, with TRBD1 matching over 8 bases. Germline CDR1 SQVTM, CDR2 ANQGSEA. The CDR3 extends over 13 amino acids. The DNA of the CDR3 is TGTAGCGTTGAACGGACAGGGAAGAATGAGCAGTTCTTC. Its protein is CSVERTGKNEQFF.

This sequence joins TRBV23-1 and TRBJ2-7, with TRBD2 matching 8 bases. TRBV23-1 has ORF status, its function being uncertain. This CDR3 spans 11 amino acids. Germline trimming cut 4 bases from V and 12 bases from J; bases unmatched to any gene: 5. CDR3 sequence reads: CASSRRGGWYF. CDR3 sequence (DNA): TGCGCCAGCAGTCGCCGGGGGGGATGGTACTTC.

The rearrangement links TRBV5-4 to TRBJ1-1, with D perhaps matching TRBD1 (5 bases). The CDR3 loop spans 13 amino acids. Germline loops: CDR1 SGHNT, CDR2 YYREEE (reference sequence). V lost 10 bases, J lost 3 bases, and 16 bases lay in between. As DNA, the CDR3 is TGTGCCTATTTGGGGCAGGGCCACACTGAAGCTTTCTTT. It encodes CAYLGQGHTEAFF.

The rearrangement uses TRBV30 and TRBJ2-7, with 8 bases that match TRBD1. J was trimmed by 2 bases and V by 4 bases; bases with no gene match: 7. The CDR3 totals 14 residues. Germline V lookup: CDR1 GTSNPN, CDR2 SVGIG (reference sequence). The CDR3 protein is CAWTRDRSTYEQYF. For the CDR3, the DNA is TGTGCCTGGACCCGGGACAGGTCTACCTACGAGCAGTACTTC.

This chain connects TRBV6-6 to TRBJ1-1; TRBD1 might be the D (6 bases). From germline, CDR1 is MNHNY and CDR2 SVGAGI (reference sequence). Trimming removed 11 bases from V and 3 bases from J, with 19 bases in between. CDR3 length: 14 residues. In DNA form, the CDR3 reads TGTGCCGTCAGGGCCGAGGGGGTGGACACTGAAGCTTTCTTT. Its protein is CAVRAEGVDTEAFF.

V gene TRBV6-5 combines with J gene TRBJ2-2, with D maybe TRBD2 (5 bases). The length of the CDR3 is 15 residues. The V gene lost 2 bases and the J gene lost 3 bases, with 10 bases spanning the gap. Germline V gives CDR1 MNHEY, CDR2 SVGAGI. The CDR3 bases are TGTGCCAGCAGTTACCTTAGCGTCCACACCGGGGAGCTGTTTTTT. Encoded protein: CASSYLSVHTGELFF.

The chain combines TRBV19 with TRBJ2-2, with D possibly being TRBD2 (6 bases). The germline CDR1 and CDR2 sequences are LNHDA and SQIVND (reference sequence). The CDR3 extends over 14 amino acids. The V end lost 9 bases, the J end lost 6 bases, and 17 bases lay between the germline ends. This CDR3 is CASGERRGSGELFF. In DNA, the CDR3 is TGTGCCAGCGGTGAAAGGAGGGGTTCCGGGGAGCTGTTTTTT. Drawing the rest from reference TRBV19 and TRBJ2-2, the complete variable domain is DGGITQSPKYLFRKEGQNVTLSCEQNLNHDAMYWYRQDPGQGLRLIYYSQIVNDFQKGDIAEGYSVSREKKESFPLTVTSAQKNPTAFYLCASGERRGSGELFFGEGSRLTVL.

The V call is TRBV18, the J call TRBJ1-3; D remains ambiguous. The CDR3 loop spans 16 amino acids. Germline V gives CDR1 KGHSH, CDR2 LQKENI. Trimming pared 3 bases from V and 0 bases from J, leaving 12 bases between. The CDR3 DNA reads as TGTGCCAGCTCACCTACCGAGGGCAGCTCTGGAAACACCATATATTTT. It yields the protein CASSPTEGSSGNTIYF.

The chain is built from TRBV7-2 and TRBJ2-1, with 11 positions matching TRBD2. This CDR3 has 16 residues. Trimming at V came to 4 bases and at J to 5 bases, leaving 7 bases not matched to a gene. The germline CDR1 and CDR2 sequences are SGHTA and FQGNSA. CDR3 sequence reads: CASSSLRTSGHNEQFF. For the CDR3, the DNA is TGTGCCAGCAGCTCTCTGAGGACTAGCGGGCACAATGAGCAGTTCTTC.